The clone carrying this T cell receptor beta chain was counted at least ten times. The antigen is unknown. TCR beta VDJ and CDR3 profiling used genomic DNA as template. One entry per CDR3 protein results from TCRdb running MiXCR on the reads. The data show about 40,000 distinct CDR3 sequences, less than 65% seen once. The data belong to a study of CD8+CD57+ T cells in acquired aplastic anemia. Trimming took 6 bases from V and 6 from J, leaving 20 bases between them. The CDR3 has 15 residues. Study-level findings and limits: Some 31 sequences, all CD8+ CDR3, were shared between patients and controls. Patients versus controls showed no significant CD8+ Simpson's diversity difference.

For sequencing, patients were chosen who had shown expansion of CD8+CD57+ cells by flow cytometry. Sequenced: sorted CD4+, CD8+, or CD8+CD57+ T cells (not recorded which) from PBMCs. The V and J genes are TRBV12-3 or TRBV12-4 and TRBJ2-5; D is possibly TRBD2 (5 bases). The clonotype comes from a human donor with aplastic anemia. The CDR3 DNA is TGTGCCAGCAGCGAGGGTTCTGGGTTGGAAAAGACCCAGTACTTC. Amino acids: CASSEGSGLEKTQYF.